These 11 T cell receptor beta chains share one sample of origin, sequenced in a study of blood T cell repertoires in COVID-19. The protocol was immunoSEQ multiplex PCR, while the TCRdb copy is restricted to in-frame clones and leaves out a portion. The repertoire holds under 250,000 clones, with around 89% as singletons. Material for sequencing was peripheral blood. These receptor sequences come from a woman aged 25-40 years with COVID-19, enrolled during active disease.

The chain has TRBV24-1 and TRBJ2-3; 7 bases fit TRBD1. CDR1 and CDR2 from the germline V gene are KGHDR and SFDVKD. V lost 2 bases and J lost 2; bases outside the gene matches: 9. The CDR3 is 17 residues long. CDR3 nucleotide sequence: TGTGCCACCAGTGATTCGGTAGGGGGCTATGACACAGATACGCAGTATTTT. This encodes CATSDSVGGYDTDTQYF.

This rearrangement joins TRBV7-2 to TRBJ2-5; maybe TRBD2 (6 bases). The CDR3 runs to 14 residues. Germline-derived CDR1 and CDR2 are SGHTA and FQGNSA. The germline V and J ends were trimmed by 5 bases and 1 base, with 11 bases remaining between them. This CDR3 reads CASSEGGVQETQYF. The CDR3 nucleotides read TGTGCCAGCAGCGAAGGCGGGGTCCAAGAGACCCAGTACTTC.

The rearrangement uses TRBV23-1 and TRBJ1-5; the D is unclear. TRBV23-1 is an ORF for which the function is uncertain. V lost 3 bases and J 1 base, leaving 10 bases between the germline ends. CDR3 length: 15 residues. The CDR3 DNA is TGCGCCAGCAGTCACACCGGTCCAAGCAATCAGCCCCAGCATTTT. Encoded protein: CASSHTGPSNQPQHF.

The chain couples TRBV12-5 to TRBJ1-1; D is ambiguous. The germline CDR1 and CDR2 sequences are LGHNT and FRNRAP. The CDR3 loop spans 12 amino acids. CDR3 in DNA: TGTGCCCTTACCCCACTGAGCACTGAAGCTTTCTTT. It codes for CALTPLSTEAFF. Complete variable domain (other parts from reference TRBV12-5 and TRBJ1-1): DARVTQTPRHKVTEMGQEVTMRCQPILGHNTVFWYRQTMMQGLELLAYFRNRAPLDDSGMPKDRFSAEMPDATLATLKIQPSEPRDSAVYFCALTPLSTEAFFGQGTRLTVV.

The chain carries TRBV5-1 and TRBJ2-4, with a weak D call TRBD2 (6 bases). This CDR3 region has 15 residues. Between the trimmed V and J ends, which lost 4 bases and 3 bases, there was a span of 14 bases. CDR1 and CDR2 (germline): SGHRS, YFSETQ. The CDR3 DNA sequence: TGCGCCAGCAGCGGGGGAGGACCAGGCAAAAACATTCAGTACTTC. This codes for CASSGGGPGKNIQYF.

The chain uses TRBV7-9 and TRBJ1-6; 7 nucleotides align to TRBD1. Germline trimming cut 8 bases from V and 10 bases from J; bases unmatched to any gene: 14. CDR3 size: 15 residues. Germline CDR1 and CDR2: SEHNR and FQNEAQ (reference sequence). In DNA, the CDR3 is TGTGCCAGCGCCTGGGGAGCAGGGGGTATGTCACCCCTCCACTTT. Amino acid sequence: CASAWGAGGMSPLHF.

The chain has TRBV20-1 and TRBJ2-4; the match to TRBD2 covers 8 bases. There are 15 residues in the CDR3. CDR1 and CDR2 (germline): DFQATT, SNEGSKA (reference sequence). J gave up 3 bases and V 3 bases, and 7 bases lay outside the gene matches. This CDR3 is CSASKDRGGKNIQYF. CDR3 bases: TGCAGTGCTAGTAAGGACCGGGGGGGCAAAAACATTCAGTACTTC.

The rearrangement links TRBV14 to TRBJ2-7; 8 nucleotides agree with TRBD1. Trimming at V came to 2 bases and at J to 2 bases, leaving 8 bases not matched to a gene. CDR3 length equals 16 residues. Germline V gene sequence: CDR1 SGHDN, CDR2 FVKESK. CDR3 loop: CASSQTGTGSAYEQYF. The CDR3 region has the DNA TGTGCCAGCAGCCAAACCGGGACAGGCAGCGCCTACGAGCAGTACTTC. The entire variable domain, with the rest obtained from reference TRBV14 and TRBJ2-7, is as follows: EAGVTQFPSHSVIEKGQTVTLRCDPISGHDNLYWYRRVMGKEIKFLLHFVKESKQDESGMPNNRFLAERTGGTYSTLKVQPAELEDSGVYFCASSQTGTGSAYEQYFGPGTRLTVT.

This chain joins TRBV10-3 and TRBJ2-6, with TRBD2 as a possible D gene (5 bases). The CDR3 has 15 residues. The germline gives CDR1 ENHRY, CDR2 SYGVKD. Between the trimmed V and J ends, which lost 7 bases and 1 base, there was a span of 11 bases. The CDR3 protein is CAIKPDWSGANVLTF. CDR3 nucleotides: TGTGCCATCAAGCCGGACTGGTCTGGGGCCAACGTCCTGACTTTC.

The chain carries TRBV29-1 and TRBJ1-3; 8 bases are a match to TRBD1. CDR1 and CDR2 from the germline V gene are SQVTM and ANQGSEA. CDR3 length equals 15 residues. J gave up 1 base and V 4 bases, and 6 bases lay outside the gene matches. CDR3 region: CSVAGGLTSGNTIYF. The CDR3 DNA reads TGCAGCGTTGCAGGGGGCTTAACATCTGGAAACACCATATATTTT. The entire variable domain, with the rest obtained from reference TRBV29-1 and TRBJ1-3, is as follows: SAVISQKPSRDICQRGTSLTIQCQVDSQVTMMFWYRQQPGQSLTLIATANQGSEATYESGFVIDKFPISRPNLTFSTLTVSNMSPEDSSIYLCSVAGGLTSGNTIYFGEGSWLTVV.

The V call is TRBV28, the J call TRBJ1-5, with a tentative D call TRBD1 (5 bases). The length of the CDR3 is 14 residues. Deletions cut 7 bases from V and 4 bases from J, with 14 bases between. CDR1 is MDHEN and CDR2 is SYDVKM in the germline V gene. The CDR3 sequence: CASTARTQNQPQHF. Here the CDR3 DNA reads TGTGCCAGCACCGCCCGGACACAAAATCAGCCCCAGCATTTT.